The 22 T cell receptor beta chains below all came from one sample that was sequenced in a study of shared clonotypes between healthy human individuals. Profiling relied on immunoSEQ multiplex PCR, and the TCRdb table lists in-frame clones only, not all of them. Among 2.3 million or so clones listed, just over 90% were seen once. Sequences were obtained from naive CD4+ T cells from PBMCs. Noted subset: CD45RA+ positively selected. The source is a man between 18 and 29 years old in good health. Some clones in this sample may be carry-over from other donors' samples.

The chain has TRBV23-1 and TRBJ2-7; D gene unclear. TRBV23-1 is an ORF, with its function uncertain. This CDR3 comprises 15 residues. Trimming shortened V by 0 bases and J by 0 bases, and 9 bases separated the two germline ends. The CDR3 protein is CASSQSLTASYEQYF. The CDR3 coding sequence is TGCGCCAGCAGTCAATCGCTCACTGCCTCCTACGAGCAGTACTTC.

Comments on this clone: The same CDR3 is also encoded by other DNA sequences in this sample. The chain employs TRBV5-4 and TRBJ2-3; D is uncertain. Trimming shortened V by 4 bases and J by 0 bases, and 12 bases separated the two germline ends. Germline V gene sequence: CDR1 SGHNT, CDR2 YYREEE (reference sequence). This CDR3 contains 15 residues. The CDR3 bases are TGTGCCAGCAGCCCAGGAACCCAGAGCACAGATACGCAGTATTTT. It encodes CASSPGTQSTDTQYF. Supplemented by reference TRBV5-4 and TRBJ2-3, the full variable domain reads ETGVTQSPTHLIKTRGQQVTLRCSSQSGHNTVSWYQQALGQGPQFIFQYYREEENGRGNFPPRFSGLQFPNYSSELNVNALELDDSALYLCASSPGTQSTDTQYFGPGTRLTVL.

DNA of the CDR3: TGCGCCAGCAGCCAAGGAAGGGTAGGGGCTGGCAATCAGCCCCAGCATTTT. It translates to CASSQGRVGAGNQPQHF. The chain joins TRBV4-1 to TRBJ1-5, with D perhaps matching TRBD1 (5 bases). This CDR3 has 17 residues. Trimming took off 1 base at V and 2 bases at J, with 15 bases between the two ends. The germline CDR1 and CDR2 sequences are MGHRA and YSYEKL.

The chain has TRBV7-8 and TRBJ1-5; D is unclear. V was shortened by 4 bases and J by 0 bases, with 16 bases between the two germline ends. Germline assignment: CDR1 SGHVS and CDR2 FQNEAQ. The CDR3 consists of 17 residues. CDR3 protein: CASSSAVPRASNQPQHF. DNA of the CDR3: TGTGCCAGCAGCTCAGCAGTTCCCCGCGCTAGCAATCAGCCCCAGCATTTT.

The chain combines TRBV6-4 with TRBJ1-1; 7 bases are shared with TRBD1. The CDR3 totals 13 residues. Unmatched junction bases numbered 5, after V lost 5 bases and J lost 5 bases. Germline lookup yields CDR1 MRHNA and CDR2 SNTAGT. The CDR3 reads CASSLTGYTEAFF. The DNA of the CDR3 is TGTGCCAGCAGTCTGACAGGGTATACTGAAGCTTTCTTT.

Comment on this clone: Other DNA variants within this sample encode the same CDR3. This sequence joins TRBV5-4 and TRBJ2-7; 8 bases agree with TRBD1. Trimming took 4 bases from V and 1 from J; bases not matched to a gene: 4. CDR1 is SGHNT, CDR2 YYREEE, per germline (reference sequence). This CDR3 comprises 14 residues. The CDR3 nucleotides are TGTGCCAGCAGCGTCGACAGGGGATCCTACGAGCAGTACTTC. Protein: CASSVDRGSYEQYF.

CDR3: CATSRRKTGFDGELFF. In DNA form, the CDR3 reads TGTGCCACCAGCCGACGAAAGACAGGGTTCGACGGGGAGCTGTTTTTT. The chain joins TRBV15 to TRBJ2-2, with TRBD1 identical over 7 bases. CDR1 and CDR2 (germline): LNHNV, YYDKDF (reference sequence). With V trimmed by 5 bases and J by 7 bases, 13 bases remained unmatched. The CDR3 totals 16 residues.

The CDR3 DNA sequence: TGTGCCAGCAGCTTGCGAGCGGCTGGGGTGAATGAGCAGTTCTTC. It encodes CASSLRAAGVNEQFF. J is TRBJ2-1 and V is TRBV5-4, with D maybe TRBD2 (5 bases). The germline V gene encodes CDR1 SGHNT and CDR2 YYREEE (reference sequence). CDR3 length: 15 residues. Trimming cost V 1 base and J 7 bases, with 15 bases left between them.

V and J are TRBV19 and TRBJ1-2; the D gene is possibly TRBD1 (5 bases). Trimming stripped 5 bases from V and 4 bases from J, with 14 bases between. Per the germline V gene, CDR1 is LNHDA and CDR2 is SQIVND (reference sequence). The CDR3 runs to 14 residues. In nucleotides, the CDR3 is TGTGCCAGTAGTTATACAGGTCCAATCTATGGCTACACCTTC. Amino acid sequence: CASSYTGPIYGYTF.

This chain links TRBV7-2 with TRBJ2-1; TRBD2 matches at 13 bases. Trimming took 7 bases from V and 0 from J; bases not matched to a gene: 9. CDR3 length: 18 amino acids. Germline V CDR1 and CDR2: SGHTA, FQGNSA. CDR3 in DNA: TGTGCCAGCACCCACATGGGACTAGCGGGACTCTCCTACAATGAGCAGTTCTTC. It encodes CASTHMGLAGLSYNEQFF.

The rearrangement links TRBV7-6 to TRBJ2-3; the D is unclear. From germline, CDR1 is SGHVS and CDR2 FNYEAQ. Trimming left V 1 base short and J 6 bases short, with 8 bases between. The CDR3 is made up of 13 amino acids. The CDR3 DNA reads TGTGCCAGCAGCTTAGGCGGCCCCGATACGCAGTATTTT. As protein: CASSLGGPDTQYF. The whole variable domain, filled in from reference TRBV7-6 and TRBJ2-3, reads GAGVSQSPRYKVTKRGQDVALRCDPISGHVSLYWYRQALGQGPEFLTYFNYEAQQDKSGLPNDRFSAERPEGSISTLTIQRTEQRDSAMYRCASSLGGPDTQYFGPGTRLTVL.

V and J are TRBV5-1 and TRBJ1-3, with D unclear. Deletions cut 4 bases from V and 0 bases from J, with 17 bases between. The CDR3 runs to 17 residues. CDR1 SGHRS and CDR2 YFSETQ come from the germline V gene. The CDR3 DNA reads TGCGCCAGCAGCCCGCAACCCACGACCGTCTCTGGAAACACCATATATTTT. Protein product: CASSPQPTTVSGNTIYF.

The CDR3 DNA reads as TGTGCCAGCAGCTCATATATGTGGGAGGCCCGCGCAGATACGCAGTATTTT. It is translated as CASSSYMWEARADTQYF. V and J are TRBV7-2 and TRBJ2-3, with a possible D match to TRBD2 (6 bases). CDR1 SGHTA and CDR2 FQGNSA come from the germline V gene. V was cut by 4 bases and J by 4 bases, with 21 bases left in between. CDR3 length: 17 amino acids.

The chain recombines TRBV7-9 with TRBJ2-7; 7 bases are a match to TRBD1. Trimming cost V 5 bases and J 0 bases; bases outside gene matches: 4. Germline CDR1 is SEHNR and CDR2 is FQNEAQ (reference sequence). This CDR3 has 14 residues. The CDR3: CASSLDRASYEQYF. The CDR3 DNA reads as TGTGCCAGCAGCCTCGACAGGGCCTCCTACGAGCAGTACTTC.

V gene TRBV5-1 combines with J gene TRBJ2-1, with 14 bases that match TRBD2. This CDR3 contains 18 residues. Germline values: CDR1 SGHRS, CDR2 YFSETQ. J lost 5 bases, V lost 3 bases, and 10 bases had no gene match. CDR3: CASSSPMTSGRVNNEQFF. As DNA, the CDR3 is TGCGCCAGCAGCTCCCCTATGACTAGCGGGAGGGTCAACAATGAGCAGTTCTTC.

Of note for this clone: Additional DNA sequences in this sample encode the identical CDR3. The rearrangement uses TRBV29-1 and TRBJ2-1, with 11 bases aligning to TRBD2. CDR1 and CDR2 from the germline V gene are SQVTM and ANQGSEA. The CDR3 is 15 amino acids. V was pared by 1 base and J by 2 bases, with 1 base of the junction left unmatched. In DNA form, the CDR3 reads TGCAGCGTTGAAGGACTAGCGGGAACCTACAATGAGCAGTTCTTC. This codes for CSVEGLAGTYNEQFF.

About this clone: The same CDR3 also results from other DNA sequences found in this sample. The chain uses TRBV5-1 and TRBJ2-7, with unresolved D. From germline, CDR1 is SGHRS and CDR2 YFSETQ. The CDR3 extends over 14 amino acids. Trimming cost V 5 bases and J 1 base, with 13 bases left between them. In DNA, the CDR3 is TGCGCCAGCAGTCCGGGCGGCGGATCCTACGAGCAGTACTTC. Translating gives CASSPGGGSYEQYF.

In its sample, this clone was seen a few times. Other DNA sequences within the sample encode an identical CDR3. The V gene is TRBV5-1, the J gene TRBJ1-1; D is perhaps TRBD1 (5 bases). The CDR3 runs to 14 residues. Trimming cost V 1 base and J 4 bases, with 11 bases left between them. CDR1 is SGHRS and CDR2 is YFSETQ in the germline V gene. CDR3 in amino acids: CASSLQGSGTEAFF. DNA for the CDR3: TGCGCCAGCAGCTTGCAGGGAAGTGGCACTGAAGCTTTCTTT.

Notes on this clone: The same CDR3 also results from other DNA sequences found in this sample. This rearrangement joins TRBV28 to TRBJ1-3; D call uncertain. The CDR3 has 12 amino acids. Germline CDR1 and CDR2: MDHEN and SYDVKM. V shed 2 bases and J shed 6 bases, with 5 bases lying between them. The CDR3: CASSLGQNTIYF. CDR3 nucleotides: TGTGCCAGCAGTTTAGGTCAAAACACCATATATTTT.

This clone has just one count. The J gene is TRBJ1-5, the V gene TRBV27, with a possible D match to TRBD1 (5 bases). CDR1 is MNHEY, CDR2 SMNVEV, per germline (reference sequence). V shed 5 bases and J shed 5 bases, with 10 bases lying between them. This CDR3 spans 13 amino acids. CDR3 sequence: CASSAGPDQPQHF. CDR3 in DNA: TGTGCCAGCAGTGCAGGGCCCGATCAGCCCCAGCATTTT.

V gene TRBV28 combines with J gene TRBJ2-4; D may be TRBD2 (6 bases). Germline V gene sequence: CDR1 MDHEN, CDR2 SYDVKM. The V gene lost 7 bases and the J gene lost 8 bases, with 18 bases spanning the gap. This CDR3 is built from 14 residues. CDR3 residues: CASKVGGTADIQYF. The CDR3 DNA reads TGTGCCAGCAAAGTCGGCGGGACCGCGGACATTCAGTACTTC. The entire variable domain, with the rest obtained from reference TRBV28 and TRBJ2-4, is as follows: DVKVTQSSRYLVKRTGEKVFLECVQDMDHENMFWYRQDPGLGLRLIYFSYDVKMKEKGDIPEGYSVSREKKERFSLILESASTNQTSMYLCASKVGGTADIQYFGAGTRLSVL.

The CDR3 spells CASSRDRGQPQHF. The CDR3 nucleotides read TGTGCCAGCAGCCGCGACAGGGGACAGCCCCAGCATTTT. This chain joins TRBV7-6 and TRBJ1-5; TRBD1 matches 8 bases. The CDR3 loop spans 13 amino acids. Looked up from germline, CDR1 is SGHVS and CDR2 is FNYEAQ. The V segment lost 5 bases and the J segment 7 bases; nucleotides outside the gene matches: 4.